Listed below are T cell receptor beta chains from one sample, sequenced in a study of T cells in Graves' hyperthyroidism and ophthalmopathy. TCRdb reanalysed the multiplex PCR reads using MiXCR and keeps one entry per CDR3 protein. This sample has 640,000 or so distinct CDR3 sequences; over 12% occur once, and the top ten carry 4.3%. The sequenced material came from blood. These receptors were collected from a woman between 35 and 50 years old with Graves' ophthalmopathy. Both conserved end residues are part of each CDR3. Each record gives: D gene, clone size, J gene, V gene, CDR3 protein, CDR3 DNA. D genes are given only for firm matches. Rows may omit the clone size; those that give it use once, few, many or a size class.

>TRBD1|many|TRBJ2-7|TRBV5-1
CATAPQGASYEQYF
TGCGCCACCGCACCACAGGGGGCCTCCTACGAGCAGTACTTC
>-|many|TRBJ1-2|TRBV28
CASRTRGDYGYTF
TGTGCCAGCAGGACCCGGGGCGACTATGGCTACACCTTC
>TRBD1|many|TRBJ2-5|TRBV28
CASSPPTGGDQETQYF
TGTGCCAGCAGTCCGCCGACAGGGGGGGACCAAGAGACCCAGTACTTC
>TRBD2|many|TRBJ2-7|TRBV20-1
CSAIGTSGRASGYEQYF
TGCAGTGCGATCGGGACTAGCGGGAGGGCCTCCGGCTACGAGCAGTACTTC
>TRBD2|few|TRBJ2-7|TRBV6-5
CASSYRRSGSGHEQYF
TGTGCCAGCAGTTACCGAAGGAGCGGGAGTGGCCACGAGCAGTACTTC
>-|many|TRBJ2-7|TRBV7-8
CASSPDSWYEQYF
TGTGCCAGCAGCCCGGACAGTTGGTACGAGCAGTACTTC
>-|many|TRBJ1-6|TRBV30
CAWRGQGGSPLHF
TGTGCCTGGAGAGGACAAGGTGGCTCACCCCTCCACTTT
>TRBD2|many|TRBJ2-7|TRBV6-5
CASSFSGLAAFYEQYF
TGTGCCAGCAGTTTCTCCGGACTAGCGGCTTTCTACGAGCAGTACTTC
>TRBD1|many|TRBJ1-5|TRBV19
CARPPGQKFHQPQHF
TGTGCCAGACCTCCGGGACAGAAATTTCATCAGCCCCAGCATTTT
>-|many|TRBJ1-2|TRBV7-8
CASSLAVTIYGYTF
TGTGCCAGCAGCTTAGCAGTCACGATCTATGGCTACACCTTC
>-|few|TRBJ1-1|TRBV30
CAWMVLNTEAFF
TGTGCCTGGATGGTGCTGAACACTGAAGCTTTCTTT
>-|-|TRBJ2-7|TRBV3-1
CASSQGSDRLGEQYF
TGTGCCAGCAGCCAAGGGTCTGATCGGCTCGGCGAGCAGTACTTC
>TRBD1|many|TRBJ1-1|TRBV6-5
CASNRQGLEAFF
TGTGCCAGCAACAGACAGGGTCTGGAAGCTTTCTTT
>-|few|TRBJ1-1|TRBV27
CASSFGGASTEAFF
TGTGCCAGCAGTTTTGGGGGGGCTAGCACTGAAGCTTTCTTT
>-|-|TRBJ1-2|TRBV7-2
CASSFENPIYGYTF
TGTGCCAGCAGTTTCGAAAACCCCATCTATGGCTACACCTTC
>TRBD1|many|TRBJ2-7|TRBV27
CASSFHRTGLAYEQYF
TGTGCCAGCAGTTTCCATCGGACAGGGCTCGCCTACGAGCAGTACTTC
>-|few|TRBJ2-5|TRBV5-1
CASSLQGFQETQYF
TGCGCCAGCAGCTTACAGGGATTCCAAGAGACCCAGTACTTC
>-|-|TRBJ2-5|TRBV12-3/TRBV12-4
CASSVFGGGLQETQYF
TGTGCCAGCAGCGTCTTCGGCGGGGGCCTTCAAGAGACCCAGTACTTC
>-|many|TRBJ2-3|TRBV7-6
CASSFRGGTDTQYF
TGTGCCAGCAGCTTCCGGGGAGGCACAGATACGCAGTATTTT
>-|many|TRBJ2-7|TRBV15
CATSISGEEQYF
TGTGCCACCAGCATCTCAGGGGAAGAGCAGTACTTC
>-|many|TRBJ1-5|TRBV27
CASSPRRDSNQPQHF
TGTGCCAGCAGTCCCCGACGCGATAGCAATCAGCCCCAGCATTTT
>-|-|TRBJ2-7|TRBV6-5
CASSYRNVEQYF
TGTGCCAGCAGTTACCGAAACGTGGAGCAGTACTTC
>TRBD1|many|TRBJ1-2|TRBV28
CASSRDRTYGYTF
TGTGCCAGCAGCCGGGACAGAACCTATGGCTACACCTTC
>TRBD1|many|TRBJ2-7|TRBV19
CASRSGGYENEQYF
TGTGCCAGTAGGTCAGGGGGTTACGAGAACGAGCAGTACTTC
>-|-|TRBJ1-1|TRBV7-9
CASSFDTFTEAFF
TGTGCCAGCAGCTTTGACACATTCACTGAAGCTTTCTTT
>-|many|TRBJ2-5|TRBV12-3/TRBV12-4
CASSLSEEETQYF
TGTGCCAGCAGTTTATCAGAAGAAGAGACCCAGTACTTC
>-|many|TRBJ2-5|TRBV9
CASSVGPQGETQYF
TGTGCCAGCAGCGTAGGCCCTCAAGGGGAGACCCAGTACTTC